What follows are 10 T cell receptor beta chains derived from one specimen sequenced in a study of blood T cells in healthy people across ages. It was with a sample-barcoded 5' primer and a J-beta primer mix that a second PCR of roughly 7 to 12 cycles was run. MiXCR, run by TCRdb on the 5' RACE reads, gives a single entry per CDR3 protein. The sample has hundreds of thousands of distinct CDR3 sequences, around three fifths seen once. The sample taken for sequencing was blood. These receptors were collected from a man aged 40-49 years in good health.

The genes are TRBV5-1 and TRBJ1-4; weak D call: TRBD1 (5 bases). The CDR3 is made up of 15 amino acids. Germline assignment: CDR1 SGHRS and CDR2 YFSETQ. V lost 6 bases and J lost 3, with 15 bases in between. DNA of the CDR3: TGCGCCAGCACAGAGGGGACGGGCGCTAATGAAAAACTGTTTTTT. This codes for CASTEGTGANEKLFF.

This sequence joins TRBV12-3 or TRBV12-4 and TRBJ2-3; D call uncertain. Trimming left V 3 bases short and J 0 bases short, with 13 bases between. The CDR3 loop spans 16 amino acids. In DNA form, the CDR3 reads TGTGCCAGCAGTTTCTTTTTTGGCGATAGCACAGATACGCAGTATTTT. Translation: CASSFFFGDSTDTQYF.

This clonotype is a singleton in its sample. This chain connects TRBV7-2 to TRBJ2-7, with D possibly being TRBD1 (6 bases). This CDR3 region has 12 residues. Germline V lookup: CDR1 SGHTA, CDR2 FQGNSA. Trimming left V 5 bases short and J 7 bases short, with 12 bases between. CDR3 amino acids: CASSLHDREQYF. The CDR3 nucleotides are TGTGCCAGCAGCCTCCACGACAGGGAGCAGTACTTC.

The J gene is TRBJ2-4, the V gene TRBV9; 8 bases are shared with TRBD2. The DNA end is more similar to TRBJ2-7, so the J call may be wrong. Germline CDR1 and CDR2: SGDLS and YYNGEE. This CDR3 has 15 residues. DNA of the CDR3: TGTGCCAGCAGCGTAGCGGGGGGGCTAGCCCACGAGCAGTACTTC. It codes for CASSVAGGLAHEQYF.

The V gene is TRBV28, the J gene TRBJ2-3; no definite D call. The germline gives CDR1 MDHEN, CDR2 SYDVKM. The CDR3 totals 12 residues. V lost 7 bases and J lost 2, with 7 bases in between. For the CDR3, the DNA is TGTGCCAGCACGGGCATCACAGATACGCAGTATTTT. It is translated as CASTGITDTQYF.

The chain's CDR3 is CASSLEGMPAGEQYF. For the CDR3, the DNA is TGCGCCAGCAGCTTGGAGGGTATGCCTGCGGGTGAGCAGTACTTC. The genes are TRBV5-1 and TRBJ2-7, with D possibly TRBD2 on 5 matching bases. Trimming shortened V by 0 bases and J by 7 bases, and 17 bases separated the two germline ends. This CDR3 contains 15 residues. Germline CDR1 reads SGHRS; CDR2 reads YFSETQ.

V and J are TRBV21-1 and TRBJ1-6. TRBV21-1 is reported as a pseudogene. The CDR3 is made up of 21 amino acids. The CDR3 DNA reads TGTGCCAGCAGCAAAGAGAAGAAAGTCAATCGGGGTTGTTGGTTGGTATCACCCCTCCACTTT. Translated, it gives CASSKEKKVNRGCWLVSPLHF.

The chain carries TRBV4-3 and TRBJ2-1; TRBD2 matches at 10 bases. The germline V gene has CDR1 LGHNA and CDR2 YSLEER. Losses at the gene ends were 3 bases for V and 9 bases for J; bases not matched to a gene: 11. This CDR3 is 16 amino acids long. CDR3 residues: CASSHTPSGRVREQFF. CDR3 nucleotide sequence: TGCGCCAGCAGCCACACGCCCAGCGGGAGGGTCCGTGAGCAGTTCTTC.

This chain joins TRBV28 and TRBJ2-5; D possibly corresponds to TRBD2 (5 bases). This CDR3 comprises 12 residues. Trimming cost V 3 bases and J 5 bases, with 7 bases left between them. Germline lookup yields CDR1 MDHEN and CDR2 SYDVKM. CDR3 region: CASSFQRETQYF. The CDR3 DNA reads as TGTGCCAGCAGTTTCCAGCGGGAGACCCAGTACTTC.

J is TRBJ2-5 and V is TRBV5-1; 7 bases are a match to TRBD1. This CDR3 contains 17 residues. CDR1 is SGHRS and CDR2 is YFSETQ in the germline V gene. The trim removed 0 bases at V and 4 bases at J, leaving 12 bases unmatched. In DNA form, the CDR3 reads TGCGCCAGCAGCTTGGATCGACAGGGTACGCCTTCAGAGACCCAGTACTTC. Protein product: CASSLDRQGTPSETQYF.